The TCR beta chain under discussion was sequenced for a study of T cell repertoires in cytomegalovirus infection. CDR3 length: 13 residues. Germline loops: CDR1 MGHRA, CDR2 YSYEKL. V dropped 4 bases and J dropped 9 bases, with 13 bases sitting between them. Regarding this clonotype: Its antigen is still unknown.

TCRdb processed the reads anew with MiXCR; each CDR3 protein has one entry. Among 700,000 to 950,000 distinct CDR3 sequences listed, about 33% were seen once. This TCR was recovered from a human donor in good health (CMV status not recorded). Some clones in this sample may be carry-over from other donors' samples. The J gene is TRBJ2-1, the V gene TRBV4-1; D may be TRBD1 (5 bases). This material consisted of cultured CD8+ T cells from PBMCs, taken from culture after CMV antigen stimulation. The CDR3 loop is CASSPRVGGEQFF. CDR3 in DNA: TGCGCCAGCAGCCCCAGGGTGGGTGGTGAGCAGTTCTTC.